These T cell receptor beta chains were read from a single sample in a study of metastatic and nonmetastatic thyroid tumors. TCRdb recomputed clones from the PCR reads via MiXCR. The sample carries about 92,000 clones, just under 15% recorded once. The sequenced sample consisted of blood. All receptors derive from a female donor with papillary thyroid cancer or a benign thyroid nodule (not recorded which). Some clones in this sample may be carry-over from other donors' samples. Each CDR3 is given with its conserved first and last residue. D genes are given only for firm matches.

J gene	D gene	V gene	CDR3 protein
TRBJ2-3	-	TRBV15	CATSTIAGEDTQYF
TRBJ1-1	-	TRBV28	CASSPPTADAFF
TRBJ2-1	TRBD1	TRBV7-3	CASSLLPGQGRDEQFF
TRBJ1-2	TRBD1	TRBV28	CARHNRGTYGYTF
TRBJ2-1	TRBD2	TRBV12-3/TRBV12-4	CASRPGLAVTAEQFF
TRBJ1-1	-	TRBV19	CASSIPEFRAEAFF
TRBJ2-7	TRBD1	TRBV7-2	CASRPTGMTYGQYF
TRBJ1-1	TRBD1	TRBV28	CASSPLAGQGAVDTEAFF
TRBJ2-5	TRBD2	TRBV7-6	CASSPQRGRQETQYF
TRBJ2-1	TRBD2	TRBV6-2/TRBV6-3	CASTKKGLENNEQFF
TRBJ2-5	-	TRBV30	CAWSGIGVQAQYF
TRBJ2-2	-	TRBV3-1	CASSLTRPMTGELFF
TRBJ2-5	TRBD2	TRBV7-9	CASSLTLAEETQYF
TRBJ2-3	-	TRBV11-3	CASSLDTTDTQYF
TRBJ1-1	-	TRBV12-3/TRBV12-4	CASSRNGGTEAFF
TRBJ2-3	TRBD1	TRBV20-1	CSALRGPGTDTQYF
TRBJ2-1	-	TRBV19	CATTTGRDEQLF
TRBJ1-6	-	TRBV4-1	CASSPLGLSPLHF
TRBJ2-6	TRBD1	TRBV30	CAWSGPDRAPPGASGANVLTF
TRBJ2-5	-	TRBV7-7	CASSLRTDGTQYF
TRBJ1-2	TRBD1	TRBV6-4	CASSYVGTATSYGYTF
TRBJ2-5	TRBD2	TRBV12-3/TRBV12-4	CASTNSGGQEETQYF
TRBJ1-6	-	TRBV6-2/TRBV6-3	CASSYPPSGSPLQF
TRBJ2-3	-	TRBV20-1	CSVVRDTQYF
TRBJ2-5	TRBD2	TRBV30	CAWGTSAGGTQYF
TRBJ2-3	TRBD2	TRBV9	CASSVVAGGPMSTDTQYF
TRBJ1-5	-	TRBV4-1	CASSQSGQPQHF
TRBJ1-5	-	TRBV4-2	CASSHDRNQPQHF
TRBJ2-7	-	TRBV6-2/TRBV6-3	CSTRVQGAYEQYF
TRBJ1-4	-	TRBV30	CAWSLAGGNEKLFF
TRBJ1-1	-	TRBV6-1	CASSDVGRTEAFF
TRBJ2-7	-	TRBV10-3	CAISESRGGGERQQYF
TRBJ1-5	-	TRBV6-1	CASSTYRDPVQPQHF
TRBJ2-3	-	TRBV5-5	CASRRDPAPDTQYF
TRBJ2-1	TRBD1	TRBV7-3	CASSWTGGADEQFF
TRBJ1-1	TRBD1	TRBV6-1	CASSVTGMGEAFF
TRBJ2-7	-	TRBV12-3/TRBV12-4	CASSSKTGGGEQYF
TRBJ2-1	TRBD2	TRBV24-1	CASSDLKTSVGPVAYNEQFF
TRBJ2-1	TRBD2	TRBV20-1	CSARDAPGLANHNEQFF
TRBJ1-5	-	TRBV30	CAWAWDSNQPQHF
TRBJ2-7	-	TRBV9	CASRVASSSYEQYF
TRBJ2-7	-	TRBV9	CASSVGGAPYEQYF
TRBJ2-2	-	TRBV30	CAWSVPSDDTGELFF
TRBJ2-2	TRBD2	TRBV4-1	CASSRRFGGFEELFF
TRBJ2-7	-	TRBV12-3/TRBV12-4	CASSPGRLYEQYF
TRBJ2-5	TRBD2	TRBV20-1	CSAGTSGEETQYF
TRBJ2-7	TRBD1	TRBV28	CASSSPGRGTGEYEQYF
TRBJ1-6	TRBD1	TRBV4-1	CASSQIDRGGNSPLHF
TRBJ1-2	TRBD1	TRBV4-1	CASSSSTGRNYGYTF
TRBJ2-5	-	TRBV6-5	CASSCLSTGLVETQYF
TRBJ1-4	TRBD1	TRBV29-1	CSVVRGGTGVEKLFF
TRBJ2-3	-	TRBV11-3	CASSFGADTQYF
TRBJ2-5	-	TRBV6-1	CASSPRGVGGETQYF